One and the same sample provided the 10 T cell receptor beta chains below, sequenced in a study of blood T cells in healthy people across ages. Primers used in a second PCR of roughly 6 to 12 cycles were a sample-barcoded 5' primer and a J-beta primer mix. TCRdb re-called the 5' RACE reads through MiXCR, storing one row per CDR3 protein. The table includes about 1.4 million distinct CDR3 sequences, approximately 59% detected once. Material for sequencing was blood. These receptors all come from a man aged 18 to 29 in good health.

This clonotype was seen just once. The V gene is TRBV7-2, the J gene TRBJ1-3; no reliable D call. In germline, CDR1 is SGHTA, CDR2 FQGNSA. The CDR3 runs to 15 residues. The V end lost 1 base, the J end lost 4 bases, and 11 bases lay between the germline ends. The CDR3 loop reads CASSLVGQAGNTIYF. The CDR3 DNA reads TGTGCCAGCAGCTTAGTTGGGCAGGCCGGAAACACCATATATTTT. Looking up the rest from reference TRBV7-2 and TRBJ1-3 gives the full variable domain: GAGVSQSPSNKVTEKGKDVELRCDPISGHTALYWYRQSLGQGLEFLIYFQGNSAPDKSGLPSDRFSAERTGGSVSTLTIQRTQQEDSAVYLCASSLVGQAGNTIYFGEGSWLTVV.

CDR3 residues: CASRRGWVDTQYF. CDR3 in DNA: TGTGCCAGCCGACGGGGTTGGGTAGATACGCAGTATTTT. The genes are TRBV6-5 and TRBJ2-3; the D gene is possibly TRBD2 (5 bases). V was trimmed by 8 bases and J by 5 bases, leaving 14 bases between them. The CDR3 runs 13 residues. CDR1 MNHEY and CDR2 SVGAGI come from the germline V gene.

The genes are TRBV14 and TRBJ1-2; D gene uncertain. Trimming shortened V by 4 bases and J by 0 bases, and 21 bases separated the two germline ends. From germline, CDR1 is SGHDN and CDR2 FVKESK. The CDR3 loop spans 18 amino acids. CDR3 bases: TGTGCCAGCAGCCGATACCGGGCGGGCGGCCGAGCTAACTATGGCTACACCTTC. Translated, it gives CASSRYRAGGRANYGYTF.

This chain links TRBV30 with TRBJ1-2, with D tentatively TRBD1 (5 bases). CDR3 size: 12 residues. V was cut by 7 bases and J by 2 bases, with 11 bases left in between. Germline-derived CDR1 and CDR2 are GTSNPN and SVGIG (reference sequence). CDR3 sequence: CAYSGRNYGYTF. CDR3 in DNA: TGTGCCTACTCGGGACGGAACTATGGCTACACCTTC.

This clonotype has more than one count but fewer than ten. J is TRBJ2-3 and V is TRBV20-1; TRBD1 matches 7 bases. The CDR3 consists of 13 residues. J was trimmed by 4 bases and V by 6 bases; bases with no gene match: 7. Germline V gene data show CDR1 as DFQATT and CDR2 as SNEGSKA (reference sequence). The CDR3 DNA sequence: TGCAGTGCCACAGGGACAGTTGCAGATACGCAGTATTTT. This encodes CSATGTVADTQYF.

This clonotype was found a few times. The V call is TRBV29-1, the J call TRBJ2-7; weak D call: TRBD2 (6 bases). Germline values: CDR1 SQVTM, CDR2 ANQGSEA. V lost 3 bases and J lost 2, with 17 bases in between. CDR3 length: 15 residues. The CDR3 coding sequence is TGCAGCGTTGAGGTCAGGGACTTCGCCGCCTACGAGCAGTACTTC. It specifies CSVEVRDFAAYEQYF.

V usage is TRBV28 and J usage is TRBJ2-4; TRBD1 matches at 7 bases. Judging by the DNA end, TRBJ2-7 fits better; the J call may be wrong. The CDR3 runs 12 residues. Germline V CDR1 and CDR2: MDHEN, SYDVKM. In DNA form, the CDR3 reads TGTGCCGTCTGGGACAGCCCCGGCGAGCAGTACTTC. Its translation is CAVWDSPGEQYF.

The rearrangement joins TRBV27 to TRBJ1-2; TRBD1 matches at 7 bases. J gave up 4 bases and V 0 bases, and 2 bases lay outside the gene matches. Germline-derived CDR1 and CDR2 are MNHEY and SMNVEV (reference sequence). The CDR3 consists of 14 residues. DNA of the CDR3: TGTGCCAGCAGTTTATCCCAGGGGGTCTATGGCTACACCTTC. Protein: CASSLSQGVYGYTF.

This clonotype was seen a handful of times. The chain has TRBV20-1 and TRBJ2-3; D unclear. The CDR3 extends over 14 amino acids. Germline CDR1 is DFQATT and CDR2 is SNEGSKA (reference sequence). Trimming stripped 3 bases from V and 0 bases from J, with 10 bases between. The CDR3 DNA reads TGCAGTGCTAGGAGAATTACTAGCACAGATACGCAGTATTTT. Its protein product is CSARRITSTDTQYF.

The V call is TRBV4-1, the J call TRBJ2-7; 9 bases align to TRBD2. The CDR3 has 18 residues. The germline CDR1 and CDR2 sequences are MGHRA and YSYEKL. J was trimmed by 0 bases and V by 0 bases; bases with no gene match: 9. The CDR3 sequence is CASSQERRLAGPSYEQYF. DNA of the CDR3: TGCGCCAGCAGCCAAGAGAGGCGGCTAGCGGGACCCTCCTACGAGCAGTACTTC.